The entry below describes one TCR beta chain. Its antigen is still unknown. This was the immunoSEQ v3 assay. Profiling relied on immunoSEQ multiplex PCR, and the TCRdb table lists in-frame clones only, not all of them. The sample consists of 55,000 to 60,000 clones, around 79% of them appearing once. The sample comes from a study of TIL therapy for anti-PD-1-resistant metastatic lung cancer. About the study: Several tumors were EGFR-mutant and two were ALK-rearranged. The study's findings and limits: Treatment-naive, never-smoker and oncogene-addicted patients were overrepresented in this highly selected cohort.

Time point noted: pre-treatment sample, taken before nivolumab and TIL therapy. This receptor was taken from a person between 25 and 79 years old with non-small cell lung cancer. This specimen consisted of blood, obtained at baseline.

The CDR3 DNA reads as TGTGCCAGCAGTGGGGGGCAATCGGCTAATCAGCCCCAGCATTTT. Protein sequence: CASSGGQSANQPQHF. The chain uses TRBV6-6 and TRBJ1-5, with D possibly matching TRBD1 (6 bases). The V gene lost 5 bases and the J gene lost 4 bases, with 15 bases spanning the gap. The germline V gene encodes CDR1 MNHNY and CDR2 SVGAGI (reference sequence). The CDR3 is made up of 15 amino acids.